Included here is one T cell receptor (beta chain) sequence, with context. The data originate from a study of patients and donors after allogeneic stem cell transplantation. The ends were cut back, 4 bases at V and 5 bases at J, with 11 bases in the middle. CDR3 length equals 13 residues. CDR1 is SGHRS and CDR2 is YFSETQ in the germline V gene. Each CDR3 protein gets one entry after TCRdb re-called the RT-PCR reads with MiXCR. The sample records around 23,000 distinct CDR3 sequences, approximately 42% being singletons. V is TRBV5-1 and J is TRBJ2-3; D uncertain. The sample taken for sequencing was blood, either unsorted or a sorted T cell fraction (not recorded which). This receptor was taken from a human donor who was either an allogeneic HSCT recipient or a stem cell or donor lymphocyte infusion donor (not recorded which). It is not recorded whose cells these are; they may come from a transplant donor. The CDR3 is CASSLRPGDTQYF. The CDR3 DNA is TGCGCCAGCAGCCTTCGGCCGGGAGATACGCAGTATTTT.